Listed here are 30 T cell receptor beta chains from one sample, sequenced in a study of CXCR3-negative and CXCR3-positive naive CD8 T cells. Through 5' RACE with UMI labels, the TRB cDNA libraries were prepared. TCRdb reprocessed the 5' RACE reads, keeping one entry per CDR3 protein, no DNA. The sample table includes approximately 100,000 distinct CDR3 sequences. The antigens for these receptors are not known. Findings and caveats of the study: The study found more hydrophobic TRB CDR3s in CXCR3-positive naive cells than in CXCR3-negative naive cells.

The sequenced material came from naive CXCR3+ CD8+ T cells from blood. Subset specified: CD45RO-CCR7+CD27+CD95- naive CD8+ T cells expressing CXCR3 (TNR3+). Source of these receptors: a human donor in good health. Some clones in this sample may be carry-over from other donors' samples.

The genes are TRBV12-3 or TRBV12-4 and TRBJ2-1. This CDR3 comprises 15 residues. The CDR3 loop is CASSLANDPHNEQFF.

The gene calls are TRBV11-2 and TRBJ2-5; with no DNA, the TCRdb D assignment of TRBD2 cannot be verified. CDR1 is SGHAT, CDR2 FQNNGV, per germline. The CDR3 is 17 residues long. This CDR3 is CASSLERGGGYQETQYF. Variable domain in full (rest from reference TRBV11-2 and TRBJ2-5): EAGVAQSPRYKIIEKRQSVAFWCNPISGHATLYWYQQILGQGPKLLIQFQNNGVVDDSQLPKDRFSAERLKGVDSTLKIQPAKLEDSAVYLCASSLERGGGYQETQYFGPGTRLLVL.

V usage is TRBV7-9 and J usage is TRBJ2-1; TCRdb picks TRBD1, but there is no DNA to check that call. Per the germline V gene, CDR1 is SEHNR and CDR2 is FQNEAQ (reference sequence). CDR3 length: 16 amino acids. CDR3 protein: CASSSLTRVAHNEQFF.

The chain has TRBV4-2 and TRBJ1-6; as DNA is missing, the TRBD1 call by TCRdb cannot be tested. Germline V gene lookup returns CDR1 LGHNA and CDR2 YNFKEQ. The CDR3 extends over 14 amino acids. The CDR3 region is CASSQGQGNSPLHF.

The chain has TRBV3-1 and TRBJ2-7; TCRdb's D gene call, TRBD1, goes unchecked for lack of DNA. Germline values: CDR1 LGHDT, CDR2 YNNKEL (reference sequence). The CDR3 loop spans 13 amino acids. CDR3 residues: CASSQIQGNEQYF.

V is TRBV6-2 or TRBV6-3 and J is TRBJ2-3; TCRdb's D call of TRBD2 is untestable without DNA. The CDR3 runs 15 residues. Germline V CDR1 and CDR2: MNHEY, SVGEGT. The CDR3 reads CASSLGGPFTDTQYF.

This rearrangement joins TRBV15 to TRBJ2-1; TCRdb proposes TRBD1, but this gene call is untestable without DNA. The V gene's germline CDR1 is LNHNV and CDR2 YYDKDF (reference sequence). The CDR3 has 14 residues. The CDR3: CATSSRGWNNEQFF.

This chain uses TRBV7-9 with TRBJ2-3; no DNA is available, so the TRBD2 call from TCRdb remains unchecked. CDR3 length equals 16 residues. Germline assignment: CDR1 SEHNR and CDR2 FQNEAQ (reference sequence). The CDR3 loop reads CASSLPGLAVTDTQYF.

This chain connects TRBV10-3 to TRBJ2-3; the TRBD1 assignment by TCRdb is unverifiable without DNA. The CDR3 is 16 amino acids. The germline V gene encodes CDR1 ENHRY and CDR2 SYGVKD. The CDR3 here is CAISESPGKGADTQYF.

This chain joins TRBV4-2 and TRBJ2-7; TCRdb's D call, TRBD2, is unchecked because there is no DNA. The CDR3 contains 16 residues. Per the germline V gene, CDR1 is LGHNA and CDR2 is YNFKEQ. CDR3 loop: CASSQDWGGGASEQYF.

The V gene is TRBV18, the J gene TRBJ2-1; TCRdb's D gene call, TRBD2, goes unchecked for lack of DNA. CDR3 length equals 12 residues. Germline lookup yields CDR1 KGHSH and CDR2 LQKENI. The CDR3 is CASPSSVGEQFF.

The V and J genes are TRBV4-1 and TRBJ1-2; TCRdb reports TRBD1, a call that lacks DNA to check it against. The CDR3 spans 17 residues. In germline, CDR1 is MGHRA, CDR2 YSYEKL. The CDR3 loop reads CAGSQDVGQPGHYGYTF.

The chain uses TRBV7-9 and TRBJ2-1; TCRdb reports TRBD1, a call that lacks DNA to check it against. The CDR3 consists of 15 residues. Germline CDR1 is SEHNR and CDR2 is FQNEAQ (reference sequence). CDR3 region: CASSLDQGIPVAQFF.

This rearrangement joins TRBV2 to TRBJ2-1. This CDR3 comprises 13 residues. Per germline, CDR1 SNHLY and CDR2 FYNNEI. The CDR3 sequence is CASSEPDYNEQFF.

J is TRBJ2-6 and V is TRBV19. Germline CDR1 and CDR2: LNHDA and SQIVND (reference sequence). The CDR3 length is 15 residues. CDR3 amino acids: CASSIMGSGANVLTF.

The chain employs TRBV7-3 and TRBJ2-4. Germline CDR1 and CDR2: SGHTA and FQGTGA. This CDR3 contains 13 residues. The CDR3 sequence is CASSLMAANIQYF.

The chain uses TRBV5-1 and TRBJ2-1; absent DNA, TCRdb's TRBD2 call cannot be checked. This CDR3 is built from 17 residues. Germline V gene data show CDR1 as SGHRS and CDR2 as YFSETQ. The CDR3 loop is CASSETGGRTADNEQFF. The whole variable domain, remainder taken from reference TRBV5-1 and TRBJ2-1, is KAGVTQTPRYLIKTRGQQVTLSCSPISGHRSVSWYQQTPGQGLQFLFEYFSETQRNKGNFPGRFSGRQFSNSRSEMNVSTLELGDSALYLCASSETGGRTADNEQFFGPGTRLTVL.

The V gene is TRBV7-2, the J gene TRBJ1-2; there is no DNA to check the TCRdb D call of TRBD1. In germline, CDR1 is SGHTA, CDR2 FQGNSA. CDR3 length: 15 residues. The CDR3 sequence is CASSTGAPANYGYTF.

The chain recombines TRBV9 with TRBJ2-1; there is no DNA to check the TCRdb D call of TRBD1. The CDR3 consists of 16 residues. Per germline, CDR1 SGDLS and CDR2 YYNGEE. The chain's CDR3 is CASSTAPREGYNEQFF.

V gene TRBV4-3 combines with J gene TRBJ2-7; as DNA is missing, the TRBD2 call by TCRdb cannot be tested. The CDR3 loop spans 17 amino acids. Germline CDR1 reads LGHNA; CDR2 reads YSLEER. CDR3 region: CASSQDPPSGGPYEQYF.

The J gene is TRBJ2-5, the V gene TRBV6-5; TCRdb's assignment of TRBD2 cannot be checked, as there is no DNA. This CDR3 is built from 17 residues. Germline V lookup: CDR1 MNHEY, CDR2 SVGAGI. This CDR3 is CASVAVGSGGYQETQYF.

The chain links TRBV7-9 to TRBJ2-5; absent DNA, TCRdb's TRBD2 call cannot be checked. This CDR3 region has 14 residues. Germline V gene sequence: CDR1 SEHNR, CDR2 FQNEAQ (reference sequence). CDR3 sequence reads: CASSVGGAKETQYF.

The chain is built from TRBV4-3 and TRBJ2-3. CDR1 and CDR2 (germline): LGHNA, YSLEER. This CDR3 has 17 amino acids. The CDR3 protein is CASSSDKLDTFTDTQYF.

The J gene is TRBJ2-7, the V gene TRBV14. There are 13 residues in the CDR3. Germline loops: CDR1 SGHDN, CDR2 FVKESK. This CDR3 reads CASSQGSSNEQYF.

This chain uses TRBV7-6 with TRBJ2-5; with no DNA, the TCRdb D assignment of TRBD1 cannot be verified. Germline-derived CDR1 and CDR2 are SGHVS and FNYEAQ. The CDR3 is made up of 15 amino acids. This CDR3 is CASSLDGRDQETQYF.

The V and J genes are TRBV19 and TRBJ2-5; TCRdb proposes TRBD1, but this gene call is untestable without DNA. This CDR3 comprises 14 residues. Germline V gives CDR1 LNHDA, CDR2 SQIVND (reference sequence). The CDR3 protein is CASSTPRVAETQYF.

The chain joins TRBV14 to TRBJ2-5; TCRdb outputs TRBD2, but without DNA this stays unchecked. Germline CDR1 is SGHDN and CDR2 is FVKESK. This CDR3 has 17 amino acids. CDR3 in amino acids: CASSHASGGAYQETQYF.

V gene TRBV28 combines with J gene TRBJ2-5; TCRdb selects TRBD2, and the lack of DNA leaves this call unchecked. The length of the CDR3 is 15 residues. In germline, CDR1 is MDHEN, CDR2 SYDVKM. This CDR3 is CASSLQPDRGETQYF.

This CDR3 reads CASSRGLHRGQEYNEQFF. V and J are TRBV6-5 and TRBJ2-1; TCRdb outputs TRBD1, but without DNA this stays unchecked. Germline CDR1 MNHEY, CDR2 SVGAGI. The CDR3 totals 18 residues.

The rearrangement links TRBV2 to TRBJ2-7. The CDR3 has 13 amino acids. The V gene's germline CDR1 is SNHLY and CDR2 FYNNEI. The CDR3 protein is CAGRATISYEQYF.